This TCR beta chain was documented in a study of T cells after yellow fever vaccination. In the study overall: The authors prepared low-cell-number fractions using SMART-Seq v4 Ultra Low Input. Findings and limits, study-wide: The secondary response showed a weaker magnitude and a faster peak, day 5 versus 15. After the booster, roughly 96% of CD4 and just over 85% of CD8 primary-response clones were re-detected.

This clonotype showed up many times. Its specificity is not known. A universal primer site and UMIs were added as TCR cDNA was made by 5'RACE template switching. One entry per CDR3 protein, called by TCRdb with MiXCR from the 5' RACE reads. This sample has 95,000 to 150,000 distinct CDR3 sequences, with about 7.4% found just once. J was trimmed by 6 bases and V by 7 bases; bases with no gene match: 6. Germline CDR1 is SNHLY and CDR2 is FYNNEI. CDR3 length: 13 residues. The source material was CD4+ T cells sorted from PBMCs, sampled 10 to 11 days after the first yellow fever vaccination. The clonotype comes from a man between 18 and 29 years old who received the YFV17D yellow fever vaccine. The J gene is TRBJ2-3, the V gene TRBV2, with TRBD1 matching over 8 bases. The CDR3: CASTAGGQDTQYF. CDR3 nucleotide sequence: TGTGCCAGCACAGCAGGGGGCCAGGATACGCAGTATTTT.